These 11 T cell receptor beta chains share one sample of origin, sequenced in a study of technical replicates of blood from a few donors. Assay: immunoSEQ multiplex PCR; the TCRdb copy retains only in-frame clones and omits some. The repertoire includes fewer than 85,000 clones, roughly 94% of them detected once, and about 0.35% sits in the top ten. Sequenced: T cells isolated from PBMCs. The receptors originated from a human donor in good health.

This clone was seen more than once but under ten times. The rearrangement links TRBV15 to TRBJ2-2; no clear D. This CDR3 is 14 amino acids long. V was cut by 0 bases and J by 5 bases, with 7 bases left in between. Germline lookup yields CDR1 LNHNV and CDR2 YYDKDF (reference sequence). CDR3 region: CATSRDKETGELFF. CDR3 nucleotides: TGTGCCACCAGCAGAGATAAGGAGACCGGGGAGCTGTTTTTT. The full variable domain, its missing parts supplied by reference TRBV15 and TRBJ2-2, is DAMVIQNPRYQVTQFGKPVTLSCSQTLNHNVMYWYQQKSSQAPKLLFHYYDKDFNNEADTPDNFQSRRPNTSFCFLDIRSPGLGDTAMYLCATSRDKETGELFFGEGSRLTVL.

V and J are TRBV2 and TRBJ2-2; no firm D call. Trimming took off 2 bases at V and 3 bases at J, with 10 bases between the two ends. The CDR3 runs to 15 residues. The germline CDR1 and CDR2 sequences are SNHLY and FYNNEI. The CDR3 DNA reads TGTGCCAGCAGTGAATACAGAGAGTACACCGGGGAGCTGTTTTTT. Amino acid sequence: CASSEYREYTGELFF.

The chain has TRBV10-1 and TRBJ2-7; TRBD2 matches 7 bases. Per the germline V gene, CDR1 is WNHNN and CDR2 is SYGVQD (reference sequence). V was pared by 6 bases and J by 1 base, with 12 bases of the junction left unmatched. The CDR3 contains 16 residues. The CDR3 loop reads CASSPGWRERSYEQYF. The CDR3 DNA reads TGCGCCAGCAGCCCAGGGTGGCGGGAGAGGTCCTACGAGCAGTACTTC.

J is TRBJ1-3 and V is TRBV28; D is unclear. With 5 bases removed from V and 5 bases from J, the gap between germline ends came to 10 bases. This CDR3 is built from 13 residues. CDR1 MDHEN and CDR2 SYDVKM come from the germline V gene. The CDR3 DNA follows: TGTGCCAGCAGTAATAATGCGAGAAACACCATATATTTT. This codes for CASSNNARNTIYF.

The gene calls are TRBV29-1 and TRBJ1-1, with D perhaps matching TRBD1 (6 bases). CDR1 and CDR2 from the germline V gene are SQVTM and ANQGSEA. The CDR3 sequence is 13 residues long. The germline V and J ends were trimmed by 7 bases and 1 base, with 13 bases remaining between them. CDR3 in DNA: TGCAGCGGGGAGACAGGACCGAACACTGAAGCTTTCTTT. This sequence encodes CSGETGPNTEAFF.

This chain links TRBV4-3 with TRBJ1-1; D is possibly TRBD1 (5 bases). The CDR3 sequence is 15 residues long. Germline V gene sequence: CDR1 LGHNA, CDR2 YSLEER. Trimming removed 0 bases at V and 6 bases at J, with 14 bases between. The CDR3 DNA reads TGCGCCAGCAGCCAAGAACCAGGGTGGTCAGCTGAAGCTTTCTTT. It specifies CASSQEPGWSAEAFF.

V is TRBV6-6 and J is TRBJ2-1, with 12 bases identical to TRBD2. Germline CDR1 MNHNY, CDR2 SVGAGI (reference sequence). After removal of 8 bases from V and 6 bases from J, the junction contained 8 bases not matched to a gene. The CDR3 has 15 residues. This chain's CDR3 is CASETSGRYGNEQFF. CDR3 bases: TGTGCCAGCGAGACTAGCGGGAGATATGGCAATGAGCAGTTCTTC.

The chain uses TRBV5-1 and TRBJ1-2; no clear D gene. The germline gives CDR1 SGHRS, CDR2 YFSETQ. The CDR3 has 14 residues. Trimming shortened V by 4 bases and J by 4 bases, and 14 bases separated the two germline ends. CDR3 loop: CASSQKTELYGYTF. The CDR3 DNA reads TGCGCCAGCAGCCAAAAAACCGAACTCTATGGCTACACCTTC.

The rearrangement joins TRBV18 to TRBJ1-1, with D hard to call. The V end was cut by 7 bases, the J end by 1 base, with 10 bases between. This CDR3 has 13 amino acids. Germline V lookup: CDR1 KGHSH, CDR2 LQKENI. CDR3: CASLLTPNTEAFF. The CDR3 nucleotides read TGTGCCAGCTTACTGACACCGAACACTGAAGCTTTCTTT.

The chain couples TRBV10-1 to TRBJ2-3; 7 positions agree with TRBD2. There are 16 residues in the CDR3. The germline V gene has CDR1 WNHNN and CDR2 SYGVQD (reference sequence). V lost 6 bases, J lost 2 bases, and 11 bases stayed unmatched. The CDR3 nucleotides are TGCGCCAGCAGCCTAGGACGGGAGGCAATCACAGATACGCAGTATTTT. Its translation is CASSLGREAITDTQYF.

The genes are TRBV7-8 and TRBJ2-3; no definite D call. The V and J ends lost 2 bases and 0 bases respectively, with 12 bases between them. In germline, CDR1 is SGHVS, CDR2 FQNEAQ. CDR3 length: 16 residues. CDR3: CASSLYARSSTDTQYF. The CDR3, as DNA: TGTGCCAGCAGCTTATATGCGAGATCTAGCACAGATACGCAGTATTTT. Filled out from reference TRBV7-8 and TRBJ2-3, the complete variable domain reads GAGVSQSPRYKVAKRGQDVALRCDPISGHVSLFWYQQALGQGPEFLTYFQNEAQLDKSGLPSDRFFAERPEGSVSTLKIQRTQQEDSAVYLCASSLYARSSTDTQYFGPGTRLTVL.